This T cell receptor (beta chain) was captured by sequencing in a study of control samples from healthy donors and cancer patients. Here immunoSEQ multiplex PCR was the method, and the copy in TCRdb shows in-frame clones only, minus some. The repertoire holds tens of thousands of clones, with less than 95% as singletons. Per the germline V gene, CDR1 is SGHRS and CDR2 is YFSETQ. The CDR3 length is 13 residues. The ends were cut back, 0 bases at V and 8 bases at J, with 10 bases in the middle. This receptor was taken from a man in his fifties or sixties in good health. Sequenced input: blood. The J gene is TRBJ2-3, the V gene TRBV5-1, with D uncertain. CDR3 coding DNA: TGCGCCAGCAGCTTGGTGGAGTTGGGTACGCAGTATTTT. Protein product: CASSLVELGTQYF.